One and the same sample provided the 18 T cell receptor beta chains below, sequenced in a study of T cells in women clearing cervical HPV infection. Sequenced by immunoSEQ multiplex PCR; TCRdb stores in-frame clones only, minus some. The sample data list tens of thousands of clones. Sequencing was performed on blood buffy coat. All receptors derive from a woman between 18 and 69 years old with a cervical HPV16 infection that either progressed to CIN3+ or cleared (not recorded which).

Concerning this clone: Read sequence stops 3 residues before the CDR3 end, and the germline J gene provides the missing end. The chain employs TRBV7-8 and TRBJ2-7; 7 nucleotides align to TRBD1. The CDR3 covers 12 residues. The V and J ends lost 5 bases and 5 bases, in that order; junction bases with no gene match: 3. CDR1 is SGHVS, CDR2 FQNEAQ, per germline. The CDR3 DNA, read in part, is TGTGCCAGCAGCCCAGGGGGTCACGAG. It codes for CASSPGGHE. The entire CDR3 is CASSPGGHEQYF.

A word on this clone: The read finishes 3 residues shy of the CDR3 end, and the germline J gene is used to complete it. This chain connects TRBV19 to TRBJ1-3; D remains ambiguous. V was clipped by 10 bases and J by 2 bases, with 9 bases between them. The V gene's germline CDR1 is LNHDA and CDR2 SQIVND (reference sequence). This CDR3 has 12 amino acids. Partial CDR3 DNA: TGTGCCACCTCGTCCCCTGGAAACACC. It yields the protein CATSSPGNT. The entire CDR3 protein reads CATSSPGNTIYF.

With respect to this clone: Read data end 3 residues before the CDR3 end; the end is taken from the germline J gene. The chain uses TRBV6-2 or TRBV6-3 and TRBJ2-7, with D hard to call. The CDR3 spans 15 residues. V lost 3 bases and J lost 2, with 14 bases in between. Germline values: CDR1 MNHEY, CDR2 SVGEGT. CDR3: CASSYPRDNPYEQYF. The part of the CDR3 DNA that was read is TGTGCCAGCAGTTATCCCCGAGACAATCCCTACGAG.

Worth noting for this clone: Read data end 3 residues before the CDR3 end; the end is taken from the germline J gene. V and J are TRBV20-1 and TRBJ1-5; a possible D gene is TRBD1 (5 bases). From germline, CDR1 is DFQATT and CDR2 SNEGSKA (reference sequence). This CDR3 is built from 13 residues. With 5 bases removed from V and 4 bases from J, the gap between germline ends came to 12 bases. The sequenced CDR3 bases are TGCAGTGCTGGGGCAGGGTTGAATCAGCCC. As protein: CSAGAGLNQP. The CDR3 in its entirety is CSAGAGLNQPQHF.

With regard to this clone: From the germline J gene comes the end of the CDR3, since the read stops 3 residues before it. The chain recombines TRBV7-2 with TRBJ1-1; the D gene is possibly TRBD1 (6 bases). This CDR3 has 13 residues. CDR1 SGHTA and CDR2 FQGNSA come from the germline V gene. V lost 2 bases, J lost 5 bases, and 9 bases lay in between. CDR3 protein: CASSLRRGTEAFF. CDR3 DNA, as far as it was read: TGTGCCAGCAGCTTACGGAGGGGGACTGAA.

CDR3 protein: CASRAYPRDPGGYTF. The sequenced part of the CDR3 DNA is TGCGCCAGCAGAGCCTACCCGCGGGATCCGGGTGGC. The V gene is TRBV23-1, the J gene TRBJ1-2; D is unclear. The read terminates 3 residues ahead of where the CDR3 ends, so the germline J gene completes it. TRBV23-1 is known as an ORF, though its function is uncertain. Trimming cost V 6 bases and J 7 bases, with 21 bases left between them. The CDR3 spans 15 residues.

For this clone: The read comes to an end 3 residues before the CDR3 does, leaving the germline J gene to fill in the end. The chain is built from TRBV30 and TRBJ1-1; D perhaps matches TRBD1 (5 bases). V shed 2 bases and J shed 0 bases, with 10 bases lying between them. Germline V CDR1 and CDR2: GTSNPN, SVGIG (reference sequence). The CDR3 sequence is 14 residues long. The CDR3 sequence: CAWSLGVVNTEAFF. CDR3 bases read: TGTGCCTGGAGTTTAGGGGTGGTGAACACTGAA. Combining the CDR3 with reference TRBV30 and TRBJ1-1 gives the whole variable domain SQTIHQWPATLVQPVGSPLSLECTVEGTSNPNLYWYRQAAGRGLQLLFYSVGIGQISSEVPQNLSASRPQDRQFILSSKKLLLSDSGFYLCAWSLGVVNTEAFFGQGTRLTVV.

On this clone: A junction end diverges from the germline sequence, so it may reflect a read error. The read halts 3 residues ahead of the CDR3 end, with the missing end drawn from the germline J gene. The chain uses TRBV18 and TRBJ1-2, with D unclear. CDR1 and CDR2 (germline): KGHSH, LQKENI. The CDR3 has 12 residues. The CDR3 bases that were read are TGTGCCAGCGCACCAGGAGGGTACGAC. Amino acids: CASAPGGYD. The whole CDR3 sequence reads CASAPGGYDYTF.

CDR3 amino acids: CASSQMTDTQYF. CDR3 DNA, as far as it was read: TGTGCCAGCAGTCAGATGACAGATACG. The chain recombines TRBV2 with TRBJ2-3; no definite D call. The CDR3 end is not reached by the read, which stops 3 residues before it; the germline J gene fills it in. The CDR3 spans 12 residues. The germline V and J ends were trimmed by 5 bases and 3 bases, with 6 bases remaining between them. Germline V gene sequence: CDR1 SNHLY, CDR2 FYNNEI.

Of note for this clone: The sequenced fragment ends 3 residues before the CDR3 boundary, so the rest is inferred from the germline J gene. The chain carries TRBV2 and TRBJ2-7; weak D call: TRBD1 (5 bases). With 6 bases removed from V and 3 bases from J, the gap between germline ends came to 12 bases. Germline values: CDR1 SNHLY, CDR2 FYNNEI. The CDR3 runs 13 residues. CDR3 DNA (partial): TGTGCCAGCAGCCCCGACAGTAGCTACGAG. Translation: CASSPDSSYE. The full CDR3 is CASSPDSSYEQYF.

Incomplete CDR3 DNA: TGCAGTGCTAGCGGGGGGGCGGGAGATACG. Translation: CSASGGAGDT. The CDR3 in its entirety is CSASGGAGDTQYF. The chain has TRBV20-1 and TRBJ2-3; 8 bases map to TRBD2. The read falls 3 residues short of the CDR3 end, and the missing part is taken from the germline J gene. CDR1 and CDR2 (germline): DFQATT, SNEGSKA (reference sequence). This CDR3 is 13 amino acids long. The ends lost 3 bases at V and 5 bases at J; junction bases unmatched: 4.

With respect to this clone: The read terminates 3 residues ahead of where the CDR3 ends, so the germline J gene completes it. V and J are TRBV20-1 and TRBJ2-5, with 8 bases lining up with TRBD2. Germline values: CDR1 DFQATT, CDR2 SNEGSKA (reference sequence). With 1 base clipped from V and 1 base from J, the junction kept 5 bases outside the gene matches. The CDR3 runs to 15 residues. This CDR3 reads CSARGRGTSQETQYF. Partial CDR3 DNA: TGCAGTGCTAGAGGAAGAGGGACTAGCCAAGAGACC.

Remarks on this clone: The CDR3 extends 3 residues past the end of the read, so its final part is completed from the germline J gene. This sequence joins TRBV7-2 and TRBJ1-1, with D uncertain. Trimming left V 2 bases short and J 1 base short, with 11 bases between. Germline assignment: CDR1 SGHTA and CDR2 FQGNSA. This CDR3 spans 15 amino acids. CDR3 DNA (partial): TGTGCCAGCAGCTTATCTTATCGACAGAACACTGAA. Translating gives CASSLSYRQNTE. The whole CDR3 sequence is CASSLSYRQNTEAFF. Looking up the rest from reference TRBV7-2 and TRBJ1-1 gives the full variable domain: GAGVSQSPSNKVTEKGKDVELRCDPISGHTALYWYRQSLGQGLEFLIYFQGNSAPDKSGLPSDRFSAERTGGSVSTLTIQRTQQEDSAVYLCASSLSYRQNTEAFFGQGTRLTVV.

A remark on this clone: The CDR3 end is not reached by the read, which stops 3 residues before it; the germline J gene fills it in. The rearrangement links TRBV5-1 to TRBJ2-7; TRBD2 matches at 9 bases. Losses at the gene ends were 5 bases for V and 3 bases for J; bases not matched to a gene: 6. CDR1 SGHRS and CDR2 YFSETQ come from the germline V gene. The CDR3 runs to 14 residues. The CDR3 protein is CASRVTSGDYEQYF. CDR3 DNA, as far as it was read: TGCGCCAGCAGGGTGACTAGCGGAGACTACGAG.

A note on this clone: The CDR3 is cut off 3 residues early in the read; its end comes from the germline J gene. The chain combines TRBV18 with TRBJ1-4; a weak D match, TRBD1 (6 bases). The CDR3 loop spans 14 amino acids. Germline CDR1 is KGHSH and CDR2 is LQKENI. The DNA read from the CDR3 is TGTGCCAGCTCACCGACAGGTATTGATTCACCA. Amino acids: CASSPTGIDSP. The whole CDR3 is CASSPTGIDSPLFF. The complete variable domain, with remaining parts taken from reference TRBV18 and TRBJ1-4, reads NAGVMQNPRHLVRRRGQEARLRCSPMKGHSHVYWYRQLPEEGLKFMVYLQKENIIDESGMPKERFSAEFPKEGPSILRIQQVVRGDSAAYFCASSPTGIDSPLFFGSGTQLSVL.

The sequenced CDR3 bases are TGTGCCAGCAGCTTAATGGCAGGGCCCACCTACAATGAG. It is translated as CASSLMAGPTYNE. The complete CDR3 protein is CASSLMAGPTYNEQFF. The chain is built from TRBV7-3 and TRBJ2-1; maybe TRBD1 (5 bases). The read ends 3 residues before the CDR3 terminus; that terminus is restored from the germline J gene. CDR1 is SGHTA and CDR2 is FQGTGA in the germline V gene. Deletions cut 1 base from V and 2 bases from J, with 12 bases between. This CDR3 has 16 residues.

Worth noting for this clone: The read stops 3 residues short of the end of the CDR3; the missing end is completed from the germline J gene. The V gene is TRBV7-9, the J gene TRBJ1-2, with D hard to call. In germline, CDR1 is SEHNR, CDR2 FQNEAQ (reference sequence). The CDR3 length is 15 residues. Incomplete CDR3 DNA: TGTGCCAGCAGCCCACTTGGTCAGGCCAGCTACGAC. It yields the protein CASSPLGQASYD. The entire CDR3 protein is CASSPLGQASYDYTF.

On this clone itself: The sequenced fragment ends 3 residues before the CDR3 boundary, so the rest is inferred from the germline J gene. V is TRBV13 and J is TRBJ1-1; D perhaps matches TRBD1 (6 bases). Germline assignment: CDR1 PRHDT and CDR2 FYEKMQ (reference sequence). Trimming removed 0 bases from V and 2 bases from J, with 7 bases in between. CDR3 size: 14 residues. CDR3 bases read: TGTGCCAGCAGCTTAGGGGGGGCAAACACTGAA. It encodes CASSLGGANTE. The full CDR3 is CASSLGGANTEAFF.